The present T cell receptor (beta chain) was sequenced within a study of blood T cell repertoires in COVID-19. Only in-frame clones appear in the TCRdb table, and some are missing; sequencing was by immunoSEQ multiplex PCR. The sample carries 90,000 to 100,000 clones, about 83% recorded once. Germline V gene sequence: CDR1 SNHLY, CDR2 FYNNEI. V was clipped by 7 bases and J by 4 bases, with 17 bases between them. CDR3 size: 14 residues. The sequenced sample consisted of peripheral blood. This receptor was obtained from a man between 65 and 85 years old with active or convalescent COVID-19. The chain uses TRBV2 and TRBJ2-7; D is possibly TRBD1 (6 bases). The CDR3 region has the DNA TGTGCCAGCATTCTGGACAGTACCAGTTACGAGCAGTACTTC. Translated: CASILDSTSYEQYF.